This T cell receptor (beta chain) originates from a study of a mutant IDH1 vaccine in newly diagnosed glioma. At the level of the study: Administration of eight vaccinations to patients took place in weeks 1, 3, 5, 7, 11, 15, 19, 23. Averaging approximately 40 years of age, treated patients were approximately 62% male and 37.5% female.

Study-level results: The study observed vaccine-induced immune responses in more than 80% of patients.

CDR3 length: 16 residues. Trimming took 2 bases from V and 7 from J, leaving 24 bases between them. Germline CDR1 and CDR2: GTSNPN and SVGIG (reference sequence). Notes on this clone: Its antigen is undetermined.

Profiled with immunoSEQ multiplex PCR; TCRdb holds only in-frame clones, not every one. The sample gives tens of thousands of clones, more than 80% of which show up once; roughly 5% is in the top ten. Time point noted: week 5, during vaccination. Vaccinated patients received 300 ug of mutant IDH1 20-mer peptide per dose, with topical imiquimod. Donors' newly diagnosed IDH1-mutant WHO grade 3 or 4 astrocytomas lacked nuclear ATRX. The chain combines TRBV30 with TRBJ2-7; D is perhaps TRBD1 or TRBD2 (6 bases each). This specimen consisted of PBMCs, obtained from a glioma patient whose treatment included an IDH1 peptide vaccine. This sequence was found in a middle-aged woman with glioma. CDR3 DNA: TGTGCCTGGAGTCTAGTAGGGGGGCCAGAAGAGCTAGAGCAGTACTTC. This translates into CAWSLVGGPEELEQYF.